This T cell receptor (beta chain) was sequenced during a study of blood T cells in healthy people across ages. Overall study findings and caveats: Unsorted PBMC material precluded a definitive naive versus antigen-experienced comparison. Unknown donor CMV status possibly confounded expanded clonotype changes.

The second PCR ran about 6 to 12 cycles with a sample-barcoded 5' primer and J-beta primers. Every cDNA was tagged by a template-switch adaptor with 12 random nucleotides. Paired-end reads containing CDR3 totaled no fewer than 2.5 million for each sample. TCRdb recomputed calls from the 5' RACE reads with MiXCR, one row per CDR3 protein. The sample lists around 1,800,000 distinct CDR3 sequences; about 39% were seen once. Germline V lookup: CDR1 SGDLS, CDR2 YYNGEE. V dropped 7 bases and J dropped 8 bases, with 11 bases sitting between them. This CDR3 contains 11 residues. Comment on this clonotype: Its target is not known.

J is TRBJ2-3 and V is TRBV9, with D unclear. The source is a human donor in good health. Source material: blood. CDR3 bases: TGTGCCAGCCCTACCCTTGGTACGCAGTATTTT. Residues: CASPTLGTQYF. Based on the CDR3 plus reference TRBV9 and TRBJ2-3, the full variable domain is DSGVTQTPKHLITATGQRVTLRCSPRSGDLSVYWYQQSLDQGLQFLIQYYNGEERAKGNILERFSAQQFPDLHSELNLSSLELGDSALYFCASPTLGTQYFGPGTRLTVL.